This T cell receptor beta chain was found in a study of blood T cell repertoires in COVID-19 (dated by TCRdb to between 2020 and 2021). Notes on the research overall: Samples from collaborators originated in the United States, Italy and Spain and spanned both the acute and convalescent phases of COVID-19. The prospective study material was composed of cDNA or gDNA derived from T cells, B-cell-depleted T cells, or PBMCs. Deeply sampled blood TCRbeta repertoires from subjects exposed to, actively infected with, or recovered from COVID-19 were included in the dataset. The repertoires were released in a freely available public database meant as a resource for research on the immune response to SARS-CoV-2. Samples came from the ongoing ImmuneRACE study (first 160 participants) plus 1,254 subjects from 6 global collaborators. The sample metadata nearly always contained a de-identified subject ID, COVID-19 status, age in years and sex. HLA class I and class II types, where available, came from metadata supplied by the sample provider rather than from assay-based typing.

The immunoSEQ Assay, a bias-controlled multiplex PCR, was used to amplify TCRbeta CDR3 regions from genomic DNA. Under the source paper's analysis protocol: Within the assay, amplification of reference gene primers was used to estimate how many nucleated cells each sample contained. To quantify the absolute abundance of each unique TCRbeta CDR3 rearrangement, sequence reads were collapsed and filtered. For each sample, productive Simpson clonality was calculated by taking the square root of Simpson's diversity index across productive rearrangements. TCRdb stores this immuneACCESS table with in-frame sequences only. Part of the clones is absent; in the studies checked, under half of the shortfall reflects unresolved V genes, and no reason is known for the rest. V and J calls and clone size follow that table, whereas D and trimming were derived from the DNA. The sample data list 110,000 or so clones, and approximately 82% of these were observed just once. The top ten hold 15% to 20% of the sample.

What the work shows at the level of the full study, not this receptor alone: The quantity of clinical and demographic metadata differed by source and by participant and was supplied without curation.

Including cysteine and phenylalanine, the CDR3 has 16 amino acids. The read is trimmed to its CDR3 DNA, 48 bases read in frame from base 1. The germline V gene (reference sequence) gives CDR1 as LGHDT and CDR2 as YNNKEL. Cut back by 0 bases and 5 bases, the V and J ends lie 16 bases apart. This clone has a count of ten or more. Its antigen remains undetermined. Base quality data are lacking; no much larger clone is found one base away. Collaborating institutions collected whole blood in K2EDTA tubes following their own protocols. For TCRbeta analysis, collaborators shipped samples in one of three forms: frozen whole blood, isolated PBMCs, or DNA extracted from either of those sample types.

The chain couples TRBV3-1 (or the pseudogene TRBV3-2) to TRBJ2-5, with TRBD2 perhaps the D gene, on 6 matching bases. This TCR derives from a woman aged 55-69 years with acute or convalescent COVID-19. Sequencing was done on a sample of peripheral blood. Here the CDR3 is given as CASSQDRRRARETQYF. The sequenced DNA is TGTGCCAGCAGCCAAGATCGGCGGAGGGCCCGGGAGACCCAGTACTTC.